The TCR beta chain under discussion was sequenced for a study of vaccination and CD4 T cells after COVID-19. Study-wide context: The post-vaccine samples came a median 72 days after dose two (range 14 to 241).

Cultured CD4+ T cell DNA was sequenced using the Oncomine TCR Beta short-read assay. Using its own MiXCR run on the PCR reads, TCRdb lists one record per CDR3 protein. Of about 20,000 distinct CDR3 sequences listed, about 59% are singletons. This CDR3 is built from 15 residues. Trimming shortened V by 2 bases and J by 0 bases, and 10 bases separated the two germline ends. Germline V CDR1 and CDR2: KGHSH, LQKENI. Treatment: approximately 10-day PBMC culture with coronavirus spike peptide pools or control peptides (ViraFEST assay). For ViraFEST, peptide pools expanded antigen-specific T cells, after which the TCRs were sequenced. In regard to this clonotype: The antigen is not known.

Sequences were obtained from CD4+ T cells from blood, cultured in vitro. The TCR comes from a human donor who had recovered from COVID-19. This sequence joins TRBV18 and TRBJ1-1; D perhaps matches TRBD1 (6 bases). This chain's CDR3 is CASSPRQDLNTEAFF. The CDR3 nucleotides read TGTGCCAGCTCACCAAGACAGGATCTGAACACTGAAGCTTTCTTT.